The 6 T cell receptor beta chains below were found in one sample sequenced in a study of CD8 T cells in ankylosing spondylitis. What these receptors recognize is not known. Broader study findings: Characteristic, it appeared, of ankylosing spondylitis blood was a TCR beta motif of several highly homologous variants.

TCRdb fed the 5' RACE reads into MiXCR, producing one record per CDR3 protein. The table has some 100,000 distinct CDR3 sequences, about 9% seen once; the top ten hold 25% to 35%. Material: blood, either unsorted or a sorted T cell fraction (not recorded which). These receptors all stem from a male donor with ankylosing spondylitis.

The chain is built from TRBV7-9 and TRBJ2-7; unclear D gene. Trimming pared 2 bases from V and 4 bases from J, leaving 6 bases between. The CDR3 runs to 12 residues. Germline V lookup: CDR1 SEHNR, CDR2 FQNEAQ (reference sequence). This CDR3 reads CASSLMAYEQYF. CDR3 nucleotide sequence: TGTGCCAGCAGCTTAATGGCGTACGAGCAGTACTTC.

The chain combines TRBV27 with TRBJ2-1; no clear D gene. Germline loops: CDR1 MNHEY, CDR2 SMNVEV (reference sequence). The CDR3 totals 13 residues. V shed 0 bases and J shed 12 bases, with 12 bases lying between them. The CDR3 spells CASSLSGKGGQFF. The DNA for the CDR3 is TGTGCCAGCAGTTTATCAGGGAAGGGTGGGCAGTTCTTC.

This clonotype was counted a few times. This chain connects TRBV5-1 to TRBJ1-1, with 9 bases that match TRBD1. Per the germline V gene, CDR1 is SGHRS and CDR2 is YFSETQ. The CDR3 extends over 14 amino acids. The V and J ends lost 4 bases and 5 bases, in that order; junction bases with no gene match: 6. For the CDR3, the DNA is TGCGCCAGCAGCGCCGGACAGGGGATAACTGAAGCTTTCTTT. It yields the protein CASSAGQGITEAFF.

In its sample, this clonotype was seen many times. The chain uses TRBV20-1 and TRBJ1-2; 10 bases fit TRBD1. V lost 6 bases to trimming and J lost 3 bases; unmatched junction nucleotides: 7. The germline V gene encodes CDR1 DFQATT and CDR2 SNEGSKA (reference sequence). The CDR3 sequence is 14 residues long. The CDR3 nucleotides read TGCAGTGCACAGGCAGGACAGGGGGACTATGGCTACACCTTC. As protein: CSAQAGQGDYGYTF.

This clonotype was counted between two and nine times. The chain couples TRBV6-1 to TRBJ2-3; the match to TRBD2 covers 13 bases. Germline V gene lookup returns CDR1 MNHNS and CDR2 SASEGT. Trimming removed 7 bases from V and 5 bases from J; junction bases left unmatched: 3. The CDR3 is 14 amino acids. CDR3 sequence: CASKGTSGIDTQYF. The CDR3 region has the DNA TGTGCCAGCAAAGGGACTAGCGGGATAGATACGCAGTATTTT.

This clonotype was observed a handful of times. V usage is TRBV27 and J usage is TRBJ2-1, with TRBD2 matching 11 bases. Germline loops: CDR1 MNHEY, CDR2 SMNVEV (reference sequence). CDR3 length: 13 amino acids. V trimming: 7 bases; J trimming: 5 bases; junction bases outside the gene matches: 1. CDR3 in amino acids: CASTSGRNNEQFF. In DNA form, the CDR3 reads TGTGCCAGCACTAGCGGGAGGAACAATGAGCAGTTCTTC.